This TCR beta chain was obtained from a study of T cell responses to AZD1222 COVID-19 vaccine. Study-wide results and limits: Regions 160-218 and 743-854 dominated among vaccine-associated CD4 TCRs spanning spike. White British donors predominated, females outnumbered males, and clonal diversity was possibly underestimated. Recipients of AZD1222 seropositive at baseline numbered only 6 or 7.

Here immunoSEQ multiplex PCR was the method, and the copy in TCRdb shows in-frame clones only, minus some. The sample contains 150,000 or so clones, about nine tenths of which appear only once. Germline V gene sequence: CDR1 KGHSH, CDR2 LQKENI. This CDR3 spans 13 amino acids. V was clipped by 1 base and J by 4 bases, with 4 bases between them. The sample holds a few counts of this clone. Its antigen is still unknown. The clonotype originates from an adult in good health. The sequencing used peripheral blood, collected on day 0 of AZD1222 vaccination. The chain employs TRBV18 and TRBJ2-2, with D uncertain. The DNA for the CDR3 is TGTGCCAGCTCACCACTTTCCACCGGGGAGCTGTTTTTT. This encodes CASSPLSTGELFF.